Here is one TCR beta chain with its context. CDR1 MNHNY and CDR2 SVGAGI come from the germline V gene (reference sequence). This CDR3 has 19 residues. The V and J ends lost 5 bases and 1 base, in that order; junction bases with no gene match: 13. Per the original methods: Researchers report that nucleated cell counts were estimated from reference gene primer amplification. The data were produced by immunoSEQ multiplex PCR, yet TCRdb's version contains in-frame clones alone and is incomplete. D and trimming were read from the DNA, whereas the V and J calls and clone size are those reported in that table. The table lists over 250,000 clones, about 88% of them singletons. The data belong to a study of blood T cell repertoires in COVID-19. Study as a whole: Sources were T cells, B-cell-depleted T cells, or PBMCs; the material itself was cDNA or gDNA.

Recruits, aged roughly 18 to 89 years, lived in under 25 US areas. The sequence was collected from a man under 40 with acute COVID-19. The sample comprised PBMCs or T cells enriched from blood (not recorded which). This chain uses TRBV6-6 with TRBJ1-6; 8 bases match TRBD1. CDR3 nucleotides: TGTGCCAGCAGTCCCCGACAGGGGAGCATGTTATCCTATAATTCACCCCTCCACTTT. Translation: CASSPRQGSMLSYNSPLHF.